This T cell receptor (beta chain) was profiled in a study of blood T cell repertoires in COVID-19. Overall study context: There were acute and convalescent COVID-19 samples, and they came from the United States, Italy and Spain. The analysed material was cDNA or gDNA that came from T cells, B-cell-depleted T cells, or PBMCs.

As originally analysed: Amplified reference gene primers provided the basis for estimating nucleated cell counts. Produced via immunoSEQ multiplex PCR; TCRdb's table is partial and in-frame only. V and J calls and clone size are those listed in that table; D and trimming were worked out from the DNA. The profile shows under 65,000 clones, approximately 80% of them singletons. During active infection, Seattle patients enrolled and were then monitored through disease. The sequenced sample was peripheral blood. The clonotype was recovered from a man between 60 and 75 years old with COVID-19, enrolled during active disease.

CDR3 protein: CASSQAGWNNSPLHF. The DNA of the CDR3 is TGTGCCAGCAGCCAAGCAGGGTGGAATAATTCACCCCTCCACTTT. The genes are TRBV3-1 (or the pseudogene TRBV3-2) and TRBJ1-6; weak D call: TRBD1 (5 bases). Germline assignment: CDR1 LGHDT and CDR2 YNNKEL (reference sequence). The CDR3 spans 15 residues. V gave up 1 base and J gave up 5 bases, with 9 bases separating them.